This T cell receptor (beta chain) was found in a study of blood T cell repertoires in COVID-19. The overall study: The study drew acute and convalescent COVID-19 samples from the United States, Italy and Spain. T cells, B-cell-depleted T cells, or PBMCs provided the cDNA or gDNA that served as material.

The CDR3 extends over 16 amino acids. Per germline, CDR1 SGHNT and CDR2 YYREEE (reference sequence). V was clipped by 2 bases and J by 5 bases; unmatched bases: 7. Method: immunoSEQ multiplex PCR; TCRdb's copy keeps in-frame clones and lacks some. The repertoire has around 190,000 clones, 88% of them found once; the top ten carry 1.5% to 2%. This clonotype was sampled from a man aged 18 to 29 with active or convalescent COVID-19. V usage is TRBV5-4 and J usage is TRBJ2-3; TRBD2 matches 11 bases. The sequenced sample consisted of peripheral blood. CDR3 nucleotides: TGTGCCAGCAGCTTACCACCCACTAGCGGGGGAGATACGCAGTATTTT. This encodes CASSLPPTSGGDTQYF.